This T cell receptor beta chain stems from a study of neurological immune-mediated disorders. The wider study: Relapsing-remitting patients made up about 90% of the roughly 35 multiple sclerosis patients, and secondary progressive patients made up 3. Findings and caveats of the study: The repertoires of 18 of 34 multiple sclerosis patients fell into one related-CDR3 cluster (a possible signature) under phylogenetic grouping.

Ten or more counts support this clonotype. The antigen is undetermined. Using its own MiXCR run on the 5' RACE reads, TCRdb lists one record per CDR3 protein. The sample contains about 66,000 distinct CDR3 sequences, 4.5% of which appear only once. V shed 2 bases and J 0 bases; nucleotides not matched to a gene: 8. There are 18 residues in the CDR3. The V gene's germline CDR1 is SGHRS and CDR2 YFSETQ. The chain couples TRBV5-1 to TRBJ1-4, with 9 bases fitting TRBD1. The sequence came from a man in his thirties or forties with multiple sclerosis. The specimen was PBMCs. CDR3 sequence reads: CASSLTGGRRTTNEKLFF. The CDR3 DNA reads TGCGCCAGCAGCTTAACAGGGGGCCGACGTACAACTAATGAAAAACTGTTTTTT.